These 10 T cell receptor beta chains originate from one sample sequenced in a study of CD8 T cells in ankylosing spondylitis. Each CDR3 protein gets one entry after TCRdb re-called the 5' RACE reads with MiXCR. Altogether under 300,000 distinct CDR3 sequences are present, approximately 12% being singletons, with the ten largest covering about 6.8%. Sequenced: blood, either unsorted or a sorted T cell fraction (not recorded which). These receptors originate from a male donor with ankylosing spondylitis or in good health (not recorded which).

This clonotype has only a few counts. V is TRBV6-1 and J is TRBJ2-2; 10 bases align to TRBD2. Trimming took 6 bases from V and 3 from J; bases not matched to a gene: 7. This CDR3 spans 16 amino acids. Germline CDR1 is MNHNS and CDR2 is SASEGT. In nucleotides, the CDR3 is TGTGCCAGCAGGAAACCGACTAGCGGGTACACCGGGGAGCTGTTTTTT. It codes for CASRKPTSGYTGELFF.

This clonotype showed up many times. The gene calls are TRBV6-4 and TRBJ2-3, with 7 bases identical to TRBD2. The CDR3 is 15 residues long. The germline gives CDR1 MRHNA, CDR2 SNTAGT. V trimming: 0 bases; J trimming: 4 bases; junction bases outside the gene matches: 4. The chain's CDR3 is CASSDSGGTADTQYF. The DNA for the CDR3 is TGTGCCAGCAGTGACTCGGGGGGGACCGCAGATACGCAGTATTTT.

This clonotype has more than one count but fewer than ten. The chain couples TRBV14 to TRBJ2-1; no clear D gene. With 1 base removed from V and 9 bases from J, the gap between germline ends came to 10 bases. This CDR3 has 13 amino acids. Germline CDR1 and CDR2: SGHDN and FVKESK. CDR3 in amino acids: CASSQGGSPEQFF. CDR3 nucleotide sequence: TGTGCCAGCAGCCAAGGAGGCTCCCCTGAGCAGTTCTTC.

This clonotype has only a few counts. The chain joins TRBV7-8 to TRBJ1-2; possible D gene TRBD1, 6 bases. In germline, CDR1 is SGHVS, CDR2 FQNEAQ. The germline V and J ends were trimmed by 5 bases and 0 bases, with 16 bases remaining between them. The CDR3 contains 16 residues. CDR3 amino acids: CASSQPGHQANYGYTF. The CDR3 DNA reads TGTGCCAGCAGCCAACCGGGACACCAAGCTAACTATGGCTACACCTTC.

This clonotype came up a few times. J is TRBJ2-3 and V is TRBV7-8; the D gene is possibly TRBD1 (6 bases). Germline CDR1 is SGHVS and CDR2 is FQNEAQ. V lost 3 bases and J lost 4, with 17 bases in between. The CDR3 extends over 16 amino acids. The CDR3 nucleotides read TGTGCCAGCAGCTTGGAAGGGGGAGAGGGGGCAGATACGCAGTATTTT. Translating gives CASSLEGGEGADTQYF.

The sample holds many counts of this clonotype. The J gene is TRBJ2-3, the V gene TRBV4-1; D is undetermined. V was shortened by 0 bases and J by 7 bases, with 11 bases between the two germline ends. This CDR3 is 14 amino acids long. Germline lookup yields CDR1 MGHRA and CDR2 YSYEKL. In DNA, the CDR3 is TGCGCCAGCAGCCAAGACCTGAACTATTATACGCAGTATTTT. Its protein is CASSQDLNYYTQYF.

The V and J genes are TRBV5-1 and TRBJ2-5; D gene ambiguous. Germline values: CDR1 SGHRS, CDR2 YFSETQ. This CDR3 has 13 amino acids. V was pared by 4 bases and J by 3 bases, with 10 bases between. The CDR3 reads CASSRGTEETQYF. The CDR3 DNA reads TGCGCCAGCAGCCGAGGTACAGAAGAGACCCAGTACTTC.

J is TRBJ2-1 and V is TRBV19, with 10 bases identical to TRBD2. With V trimmed by 5 bases and J by 2 bases, 15 bases remained unmatched. Germline CDR1 and CDR2: LNHDA and SQIVND (reference sequence). CDR3 length equals 19 residues. In DNA form, the CDR3 reads TGTGCCAGTAGTTCCAACGCCCAGACTAGCGGGCAAACCTACAATGAGCAGTTCTTC. As protein: CASSSNAQTSGQTYNEQFF.

CDR3 bases: TGTGCCAGTAGTATCTTTCGCAGCGAAAAAGAGACCCAGTACTTC. Residues: CASSIFRSEKETQYF. The chain couples TRBV19 to TRBJ2-5; D unresolved. This CDR3 is built from 15 residues. Germline assignment: CDR1 LNHDA and CDR2 SQIVND (reference sequence). V was clipped by 3 bases and J by 3 bases, with 14 bases between them.

This clonotype was counted between two and nine times. The chain joins TRBV12-3 or TRBV12-4 to TRBJ2-7, with D perhaps TRBD1 or TRBD2 (5 bases each). The germline V and J ends were trimmed by 7 bases and 3 bases, with 16 bases remaining between them. The CDR3 totals 14 residues. CDR3 residues: CASNHRGPNYEQYF. The CDR3 DNA follows: TGTGCCAGCAACCACCGGGGCCCGAACTACGAGCAGTACTTC.